Following are 5 T cell receptor beta chains from one sample sequenced in a study of blood T cell repertoires in COVID-19. Assay used: immunoSEQ multiplex PCR; TCRdb lists only in-frame clones, some missing. Of 100,000 to 120,000 clones listed, 70% to 90% are singletons. Sequenced input: peripheral blood. Receptors originate from a human donor in a cohort sampled during active COVID-19.

The chain couples TRBV5-6 to TRBJ1-1; TRBD1 matches 7 bases. Germline CDR1 and CDR2: SGHDT and YYEEEE. The CDR3 covers 16 residues. With V trimmed by 4 bases and J by 0 bases, 9 bases remained unmatched. CDR3 nucleotides: TGTGCCAGCAGCCTACAGGGGATCCATTTGAACACTGAAGCTTTCTTT. It codes for CASSLQGIHLNTEAFF. Variable domain in full (rest from reference TRBV5-6 and TRBJ1-1): DAGVTQSPTHLIKTRGQQVTLRCSPKSGHDTVSWYQQALGQGPQFIFQYYEEEERQRGNFPDRFSGHQFPNYSSELNVNALLLGDSALYLCASSLQGIHLNTEAFFGQGTRLTVV.

This sequence joins TRBV7-8 and TRBJ2-7; D is possibly TRBD1 (5 bases). Germline CDR1 is SGHVS and CDR2 is FQNEAQ. V was cut by 2 bases and J by 2 bases, with 13 bases left in between. The CDR3 is 15 amino acids. CDR3 loop: CASSLMAGPTYEQYF. CDR3 DNA: TGTGCCAGCAGCTTAATGGCAGGGCCAACCTACGAGCAGTACTTC.

V is TRBV14 and J is TRBJ2-6; TRBD2 matches at 9 bases. V shed 4 bases, J shed 0 bases, and the junction held 10 bases outside the gene matches. This CDR3 comprises 19 residues. Looked up from germline, CDR1 is SGHDN and CDR2 is FVKESK. The CDR3 nucleotides read TGTGCCAGCAGCCCCTTATGGCGGGGGGGTCTCTCTGGGGCCAACGTCCTGACTTTC. Protein product: CASSPLWRGGLSGANVLTF.

This sequence joins TRBV5-5 and TRBJ2-5; the D gene is possibly TRBD1 (5 bases). CDR1 is SGHKS, CDR2 YYEKEE, per germline (reference sequence). This CDR3 is built from 15 residues. The V and J ends lost 3 bases and 4 bases respectively, with 16 bases between them. CDR3 nucleotide sequence: TGTGCCAGCAGCTCTGGGGCATCGGTCGGAGAGACCCAGTACTTC. It specifies CASSSGASVGETQYF. The full variable domain, its missing parts supplied by reference TRBV5-5 and TRBJ2-5, is DAGVTQSPTHLIKTRGQQVTLRCSPISGHKSVSWYQQVLGQGPQFIFQYYEKEERGRGNFPDRFSARQFPNYSSELNVNALLLGDSALYLCASSSGASVGETQYFGPGTRLLVL.

This chain uses TRBV10-3 with TRBJ2-3; TRBD2 matches at 8 bases. The V gene end was trimmed by 3 bases and the J gene end by 3 bases; junction bases not matched to a gene: 5. There are 15 residues in the CDR3. Germline CDR1 reads ENHRY; CDR2 reads SYGVKD. CDR3 in DNA: TGTGCCATCAGTGACTTTACTAGCGGAACAGATACGCAGTATTTT. Translated, it gives CAISDFTSGTDTQYF.